The entry that follows covers one T cell receptor beta chain sequence. What it recognizes is unknown. Terminally differentiated effector memory CD45RA+ cells were excluded by CCR7 positive selection of CD45RO-negative cells. This entry is derived from a study of shared clonotypes between healthy human individuals. This CDR3 region has 17 residues. Findings and limits, study-wide: Generation of non-shared clonotypes was less probable than generation of clonotypes shared by all four donors. The represented genetic and exposure-history diversity was limited by the small number of donors.

Each PCR replicate from the sorted subsets contained around 200 ng DNA, which is tens of thousands of T cell genomes. Profiled with immunoSEQ multiplex PCR; TCRdb holds only in-frame clones, not every one. The sample has 1.5 million to 2.5 million clones, about 95% seen once. Sequencing used naive CD8+ T cells sorted from blood. This TCR was recovered from a man aged 18 to 35 in good health. The chain combines TRBV21-1 with TRBJ1-6. TRBV21-1 is a pseudogene. The CDR3 DNA reads as TGTGCCATCCTCGGGGAGGGGTTGAGCTCCTATAATTCACCCCTCCACTTT. This translates into CAILGEGLSSYNSPLHF.